Below are 5 T cell receptor beta chains sequenced from a single sample in a study of blood T cells in healthy people across ages. A J-beta primer mix and a sample-barcoded 5' primer were used in a second PCR of about 6 to 12 cycles. TCRdb called the 5' RACE reads again in MiXCR, with one record for every CDR3 protein. The profile shows roughly 1,300,000 distinct CDR3 sequences, approximately 59% of them singletons. Sequenced sample: blood. Receptors originate from a young man in good health.

The genes are TRBV28 and TRBJ1-5; 9 positions match TRBD1. CDR3 length: 13 residues. From germline, CDR1 is MDHEN and CDR2 SYDVKM. V dropped 6 bases and J dropped 6; count of bases not matched to a gene: 3. As DNA, the CDR3 is TGTGCCAGCAGAGGGGACAGGGCTCAGCCCCAGCATTTT. Protein product: CASRGDRAQPQHF.

Turning to this clonotype: At one end the junction does not follow the germline gene, possibly because of a read error. V and J are TRBV2 and TRBJ2-5, with TRBD2 matching over 10 bases. The CDR3 is 17 amino acids. Germline V gene sequence: CDR1 SNHLY, CDR2 FYNNEI. CDR3 loop: CASSAVGSGRSQETQYF. The CDR3 nucleotides are TGCGCCAGCAGTGCGGTTGGTAGCGGGAGGTCCCAAGAGACCCAGTACTTC.

The chain carries TRBV20-1 and TRBJ2-1; unclear D gene. This CDR3 contains 14 residues. Germline V gene sequence: CDR1 DFQATT, CDR2 SNEGSKA (reference sequence). V dropped 5 bases and J dropped 2 bases, with 13 bases sitting between them. CDR3 in amino acids: CSAYWVLTYNEQFF. CDR3 bases: TGCAGTGCTTATTGGGTGTTGACCTACAATGAGCAGTTCTTC.

J is TRBJ2-2 and V is TRBV6-5; possibly TRBD1 for D (6 bases). This CDR3 is built from 16 residues. Germline V gene sequence: CDR1 MNHEY, CDR2 SVGAGI. Trimming shortened V by 5 bases and J by 1 base, and 14 bases separated the two germline ends. This CDR3 reads CASSIGVTGNTGELFF. The CDR3 nucleotides are TGTGCCAGCAGTATCGGCGTGACAGGGAACACCGGGGAGCTGTTTTTT.

CDR3 in amino acids: CASSYPPGTRGSEFF. CDR3 sequence (DNA): TGTGCCAGCAGTTACCCCCCGGGCACAAGGGGGTCGGAGTTCTTC. V and J are TRBV6-5 and TRBJ2-1; D is perhaps TRBD1 (6 bases). Per the germline V gene, CDR1 is MNHEY and CDR2 is SVGAGI. The CDR3 covers 15 residues. V was clipped by 2 bases and J by 14 bases, with 22 bases between them.